The source of this T cell receptor beta chain is a study of blood T cell repertoires in COVID-19. The wider study: Samples came from the United States, Italy and Spain, spanning acute and convalescent COVID-19. T cells, B-cell-depleted T cells, or PBMCs supplied cDNA or gDNA.

Losses at the gene ends were 8 bases for V and 6 bases for J; bases not matched to a gene: 7. The CDR3 covers 14 residues. Germline CDR1 is LNHDA and CDR2 is SQIVND (reference sequence). In the source study's methods: Reference gene primers were amplified, and this amplification served to estimate nucleated cell counts. Generated by immunoSEQ multiplex PCR, the TCRdb table keeps only in-frame clones and is missing some. The V and J calls and clone size were taken over from that table, and D and trimming were inferred from the DNA. The sample includes about 64,000 clones, 80% to 90% of them seen just once.

Material: peripheral blood. The TCR comes from a man over 45 with active COVID-19. The chain employs TRBV19 and TRBJ1-5, with 10 bases matching TRBD1. The CDR3 is CASQRGQGSQPQHF. CDR3 coding DNA: TGTGCCAGTCAGAGGGGACAGGGGAGTCAGCCCCAGCATTTT. Supplemented by reference TRBV19 and TRBJ1-5, the full variable domain reads DGGITQSPKYLFRKEGQNVTLSCEQNLNHDAMYWYRQDPGQGLRLIYYSQIVNDFQKGDIAEGYSVSREKKESFPLTVTSAQKNPTAFYLCASQRGQGSQPQHFGDGTRLSIL.